This TCR beta chain was captured by sequencing in a study of blood T cell repertoires in COVID-19 (dated by TCRdb to 2020 to 2021). Notes on the research overall: The collaborator samples originated in the United States, Italy and Spain and spanned the acute and convalescent phases of COVID-19. The prospective study material was composed of cDNA or gDNA derived from T cells, B-cell-depleted T cells, or PBMCs. The dataset comprised deeply sampled blood TCRbeta repertoires from subjects exposed to, actively infected with, or recovered from COVID-19. The repertoires were released in a freely available public database intended as a resource for research on the immune response to SARS-CoV-2. The samples were drawn from two sources: the first 160 participants of the ongoing ImmuneRACE study, and some 1,300 subjects contributed by 6 global collaborators. A de-identified subject ID, COVID-19 status, age in years and sex were almost always included in the sample metadata. Where available, HLA class I and class II types were taken from metadata supplied by the sample provider and were not determined by assay-based typing.

CDR1 and CDR2 are drawn from the germline V gene (reference sequence): LNHDA, SQIVND. Measured from the cysteine to the phenylalanine, the CDR3 is 14 residues long. The CDR3 DNA has 42 bases and is translated from base 1. Deletion took 5 bases off V and 2 bases off J, with a span of 12 bases between the germline ends. TCRbeta CDR3 regions were amplified from genomic DNA using the immunoSEQ Assay, a bias-controlled multiplex PCR. Per the source publication's procedure: Nucleated cell counts per sample were estimated from amplification of reference gene primers within the assay. Sequence reads were collapsed and filtered to measure the absolute abundance of every unique TCRbeta CDR3 rearrangement. For each sample, productive Simpson clonality was calculated by taking the square root of Simpson's diversity index across productive rearrangements. The table comes from immuneACCESS by way of TCRdb, which keeps in-frame sequences with V and J called. Part of the clones is missing from these tables; in studies checked, under half for an unresolved V gene and the rest for unknown reasons. V and J calls plus clone size are reproduced from that table; the DNA served to infer D and trimming. This sample gives about 28,000 clones in total; 85% of them show up just once. More than 20% of the sample rests with the top ten.

On the study overall, not on this receptor specifically: The quantity of clinical and demographic metadata differed by source and by participant and was supplied without curation.

As to this clone: The specificity of this receptor is unknown. Base qualities were left out, and no much larger clone turns up one base away.

The collaborating institutions used their own protocols to collect whole blood in K2EDTA tubes. For TCRbeta analysis, collaborators shipped samples as frozen whole blood, isolated PBMCs, or DNA extracted from either of those sample types. The specimen sequenced was peripheral blood. This receptor was identified in a human donor in a cohort sampled during active COVID-19. The chain couples TRBV19 to TRBJ1-1; the D gene remains uncertain. The sequence in DNA is TGTGCCAGTAGTTCCCATTCAGGCAACACTGAAGCTTTCTTT. This sequence encodes CASSSHSGNTEAFF. Supplemented by the reference TRBV19 and TRBJ1-1 proteins around the CDR3, the complete variable domain is DGGITQSPKYLFRKEGQNVTLSCEQNLNHDAMYWYRQDPGQGLRLIYYSQIVNDFQKGDIAEGYSVSREKKESFPLTVTSAQKNPTAFYLCASSSHSGNTEAFFGQGTRLTVV.